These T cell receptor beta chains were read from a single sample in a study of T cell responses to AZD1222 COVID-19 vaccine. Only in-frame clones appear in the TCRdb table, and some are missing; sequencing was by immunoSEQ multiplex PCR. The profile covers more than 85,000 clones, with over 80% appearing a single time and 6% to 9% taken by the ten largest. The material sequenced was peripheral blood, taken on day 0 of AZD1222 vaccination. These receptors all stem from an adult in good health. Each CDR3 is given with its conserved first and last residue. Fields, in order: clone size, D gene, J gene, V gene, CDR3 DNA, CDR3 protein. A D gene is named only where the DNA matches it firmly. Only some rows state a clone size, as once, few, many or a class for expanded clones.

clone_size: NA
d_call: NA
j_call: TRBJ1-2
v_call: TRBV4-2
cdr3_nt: TGTGCCAGCAGCCAAGATCTTGGGGTGTCGAATGGCTACACCTTC
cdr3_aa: CASSQDLGVSNGYTF

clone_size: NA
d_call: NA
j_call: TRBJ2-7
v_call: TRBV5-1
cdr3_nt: TGCGCCAGCAGCTTGGCCCGAGGGCTGGCCTACGAGCAGTACTTC
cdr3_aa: CASSLARGLAYEQYF

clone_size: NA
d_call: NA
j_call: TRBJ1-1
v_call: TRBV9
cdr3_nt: TGTGCCAGCAGCGCAGCGGGCGGGGGGTTTGGCACTGAAGCTTTCTTT
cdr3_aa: CASSAAGGGFGTEAFF

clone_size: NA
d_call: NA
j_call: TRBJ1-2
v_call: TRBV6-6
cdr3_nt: TGTGCCAGCAGGGGGACGGCAAACTATGGCTACACCTTC
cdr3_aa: CASRGTANYGYTF

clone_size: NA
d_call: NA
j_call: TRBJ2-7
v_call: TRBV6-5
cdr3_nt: TGTGCCAGCAGTCGGGACGGTACCTACGAGCAGTACTTC
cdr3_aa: CASSRDGTYEQYF

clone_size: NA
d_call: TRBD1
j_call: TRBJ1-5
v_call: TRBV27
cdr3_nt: TGTGCCAGCAGTCCCACCGACAGGGTAAATCAGCCCCAGCATTTT
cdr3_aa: CASSPTDRVNQPQHF

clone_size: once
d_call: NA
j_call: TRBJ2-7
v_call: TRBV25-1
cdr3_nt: TGTGCCAGCAGTGGTACGGTCCACGAGCAGTACTTC
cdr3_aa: CASSGTVHEQYF

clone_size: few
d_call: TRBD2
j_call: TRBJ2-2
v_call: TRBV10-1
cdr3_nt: TGCGCCAGCAAGTTACGACTAGCGGGAGACGTCGGGGAGCTGTTTTTT
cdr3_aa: CASKLRLAGDVGELFF

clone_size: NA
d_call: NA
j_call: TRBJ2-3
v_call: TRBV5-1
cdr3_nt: TGCGCCAGCAGCTTGGGCGGAAGCGGTACCACAGATACGCAGTATTTT
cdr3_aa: CASSLGGSGTTDTQYF

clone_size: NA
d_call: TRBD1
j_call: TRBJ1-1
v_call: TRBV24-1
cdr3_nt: TGTGCCACCAGCCGGACAGGGGGCACTGAAGCTTTCTTT
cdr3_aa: CATSRTGGTEAFF

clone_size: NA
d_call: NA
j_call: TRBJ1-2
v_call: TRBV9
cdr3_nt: TGTGCCAGCAGCCCGGGGGACGTAACTAACTATGGCTACACCTTC
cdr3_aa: CASSPGDVTNYGYTF

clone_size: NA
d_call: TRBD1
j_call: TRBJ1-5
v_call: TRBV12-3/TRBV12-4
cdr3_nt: TGTGCCAGCAGTTTCAAGTCGGACAGGGTGGATTTT
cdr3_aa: CASSFKSDRVDF

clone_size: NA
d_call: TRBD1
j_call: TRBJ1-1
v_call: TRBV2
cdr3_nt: TGTGCCAGCAGGCAGGGGGGGACTGAAGCTTTCTTT
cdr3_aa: CASRQGGTEAFF

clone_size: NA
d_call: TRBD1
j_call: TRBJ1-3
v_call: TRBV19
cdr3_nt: TGTGCCAGTAACCCAGGGGACAGCTCTGGAAACACCATATATTTT
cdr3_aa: CASNPGDSSGNTIYF

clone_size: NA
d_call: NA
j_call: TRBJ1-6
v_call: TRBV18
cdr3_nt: TGTGCCAGCTCACCCTCCTTGACGGATAATTCACCCCTCCACTTT
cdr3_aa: CASSPSLTDNSPLHF

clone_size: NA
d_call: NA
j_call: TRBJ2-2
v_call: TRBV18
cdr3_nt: TGTGCCAGCTCACCAACGAGGTCCGGGGAGCTGTTTTTT
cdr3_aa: CASSPTRSGELFF

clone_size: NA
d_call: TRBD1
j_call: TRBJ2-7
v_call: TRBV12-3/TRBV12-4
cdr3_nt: TGTGCCAGCACCTTCCTGACAGGGACCGAGCAGTACTTC
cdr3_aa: CASTFLTGTEQYF

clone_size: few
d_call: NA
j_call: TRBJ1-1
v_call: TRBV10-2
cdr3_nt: TGCGCCAGCGCCCCCCCGGGGGGAATGGTAGGCACTGAAGCTTTCTTT
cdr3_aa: CASAPPGGMVGTEAFF

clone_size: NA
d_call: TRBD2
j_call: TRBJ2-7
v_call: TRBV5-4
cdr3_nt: TGTGCCAGCAGCCTCGGGACTAGCGGGATTTACGAGCAGTACTTC
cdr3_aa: CASSLGTSGIYEQYF

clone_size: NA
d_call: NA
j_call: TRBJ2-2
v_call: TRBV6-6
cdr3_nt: TGTGCCAGCAGGCCAACGGGGGAAAACACCGGGGAGCTGTTTTTT
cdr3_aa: CASRPTGENTGELFF

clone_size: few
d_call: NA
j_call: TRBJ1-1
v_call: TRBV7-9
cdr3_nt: TGTGCCAGCAGCCGACGGACTGAAGCTTTCTTT
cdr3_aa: CASSRRTEAFF

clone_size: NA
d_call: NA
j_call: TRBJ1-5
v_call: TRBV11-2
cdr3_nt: TGTGCCAGCAGCTTCACAGATAGCAATCAGCCCCAGCATTTT
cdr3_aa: CASSFTDSNQPQHF

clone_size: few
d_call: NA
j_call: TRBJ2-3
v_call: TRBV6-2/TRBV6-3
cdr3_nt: TGTGCCAGCAGTTACAGGGGCTCTACGCAGTATTTT
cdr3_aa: CASSYRGSTQYF

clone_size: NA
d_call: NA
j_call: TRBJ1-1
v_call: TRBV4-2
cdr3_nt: TGTGCCAGCAGCCCGGAGGGTACATTCGTCACTGAAGCTTTCTTT
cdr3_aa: CASSPEGTFVTEAFF

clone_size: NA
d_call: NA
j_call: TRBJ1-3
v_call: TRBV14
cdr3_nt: TGTGCCAGCAAGTCTTTTGGTTTTGACACCATATATTTT
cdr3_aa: CASKSFGFDTIYF

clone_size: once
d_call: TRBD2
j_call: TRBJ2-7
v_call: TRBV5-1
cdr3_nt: TGCGCCAGCAGGGTTCGCGGGGGGGCCTACGAGCAGTACTTC
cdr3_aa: CASRVRGGAYEQYF

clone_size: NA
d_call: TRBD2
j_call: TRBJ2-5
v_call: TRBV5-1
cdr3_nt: TGCGCCAGCAGCTTGATCCCGGGGGGGGAGGAGACCCAGTACTTC
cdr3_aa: CASSLIPGGEETQYF

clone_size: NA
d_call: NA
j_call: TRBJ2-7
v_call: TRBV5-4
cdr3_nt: TGTGCCAGCAGCAACAGGAGTACCTACGAGCAGTACTTC
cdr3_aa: CASSNRSTYEQYF

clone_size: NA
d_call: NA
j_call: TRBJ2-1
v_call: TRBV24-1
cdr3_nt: TGTGCCACCAGTGATTCCCGGGGGGCAGCGGATGAGCAGTTCTTC
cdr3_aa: CATSDSRGAADEQFF

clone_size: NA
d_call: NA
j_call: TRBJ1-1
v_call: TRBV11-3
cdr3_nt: TGTGCCAGCAGCTTAGGGAGGGACGGAACTGAAGCTTTCTTT
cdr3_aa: CASSLGRDGTEAFF

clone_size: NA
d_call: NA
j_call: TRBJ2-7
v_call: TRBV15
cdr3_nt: TGTGCCACCAGCAGAGCACAACGGGGTCCATCTCCTTACGAGCAGTACTTC
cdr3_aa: CATSRAQRGPSPYEQYF

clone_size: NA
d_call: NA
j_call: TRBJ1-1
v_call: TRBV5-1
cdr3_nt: TGCGCCAGCAGCTTGTCGCGGAACACTGAAGCTTTCTTT
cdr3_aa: CASSLSRNTEAFF

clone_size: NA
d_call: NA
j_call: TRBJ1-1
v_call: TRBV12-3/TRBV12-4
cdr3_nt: TGTGCCAGCATTATGGAGGTAGGAAGGGCAGCTTTCTTT
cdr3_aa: CASIMEVGRAAFF